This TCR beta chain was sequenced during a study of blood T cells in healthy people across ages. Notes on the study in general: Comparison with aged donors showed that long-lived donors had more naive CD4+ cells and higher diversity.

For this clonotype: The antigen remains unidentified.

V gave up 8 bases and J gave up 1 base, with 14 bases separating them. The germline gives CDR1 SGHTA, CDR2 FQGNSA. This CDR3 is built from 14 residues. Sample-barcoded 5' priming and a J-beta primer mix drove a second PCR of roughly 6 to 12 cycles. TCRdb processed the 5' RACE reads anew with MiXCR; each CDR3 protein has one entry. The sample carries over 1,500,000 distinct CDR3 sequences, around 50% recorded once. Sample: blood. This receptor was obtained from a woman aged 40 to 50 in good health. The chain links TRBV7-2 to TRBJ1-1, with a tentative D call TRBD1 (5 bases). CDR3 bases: TGTGCCAGCGCCAAGGGACGGACGAACACTGAAGCTTTCTTT. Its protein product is CASAKGRTNTEAFF.